Sequencing of this TCR beta chain was carried out in a study of T-cell reconstitution after alpha-beta-depleted transplantation in children. Preparation of the TCRbeta library was carried out with unique molecular identifiers. MiXCR, run by TCRdb on the PCR reads, gives a single entry per CDR3 protein. This sample yields 480,000 or so distinct CDR3 sequences, of which approximately 10% are seen a single time; around 2% belongs to the top ten. Germline lookup yields CDR1 SGHVS and CDR2 FQNEAQ. Trimming took off 5 bases at V and 8 bases at J, with 19 bases between the two ends. CDR3 length: 16 residues.

The sample here was PBMCs, taken before TCRalphabeta/CD19-depleted stem cell transplant. The V gene is TRBV7-8, the J gene TRBJ1-6; tentative D call: TRBD1 (6 bases). The sequence derives from a child aged 2 to 9 with inherited bone marrow failure, due to receive a stem cell transplant. CDR3 loop: CASSHGAGARDSPLHF. The CDR3 DNA is TGTGCCAGCAGCCACGGGGCGGGGGCGAGAGATTCACCCCTCCACTTT.